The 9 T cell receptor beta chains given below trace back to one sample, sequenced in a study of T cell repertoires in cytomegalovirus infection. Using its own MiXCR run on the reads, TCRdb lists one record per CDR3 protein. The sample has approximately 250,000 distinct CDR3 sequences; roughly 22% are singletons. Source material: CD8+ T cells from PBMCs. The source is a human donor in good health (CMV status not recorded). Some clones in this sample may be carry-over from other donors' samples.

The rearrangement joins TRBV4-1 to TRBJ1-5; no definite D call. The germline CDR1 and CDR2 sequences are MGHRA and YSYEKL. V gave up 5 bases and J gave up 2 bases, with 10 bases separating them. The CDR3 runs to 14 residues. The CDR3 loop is CASSFGWGNQPQHF. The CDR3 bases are TGCGCCAGCAGCTTCGGCTGGGGCAATCAGCCCCAGCATTTT.

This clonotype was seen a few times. CDR3 in amino acids: CASSLSKTGNYGYTF. The DNA of the CDR3 is TGTGCCAGCAGTTTATCTAAGACAGGGAACTATGGCTACACCTTC. The rearrangement joins TRBV28 to TRBJ1-2, with 7 bases lining up with TRBD1. The germline CDR1 and CDR2 sequences are MDHEN and SYDVKM. The CDR3 length is 15 residues. J was trimmed by 2 bases and V by 1 base; bases with no gene match: 4.

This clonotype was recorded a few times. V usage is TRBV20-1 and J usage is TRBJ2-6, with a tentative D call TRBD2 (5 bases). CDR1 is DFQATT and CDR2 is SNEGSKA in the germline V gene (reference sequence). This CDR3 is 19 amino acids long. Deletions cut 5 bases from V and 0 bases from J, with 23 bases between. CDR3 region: CSAYLGGAPILSGANVLTF. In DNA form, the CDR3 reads TGCAGTGCTTACCTTGGAGGAGCCCCCATCCTCTCTGGGGCCAACGTCCTGACTTTC.

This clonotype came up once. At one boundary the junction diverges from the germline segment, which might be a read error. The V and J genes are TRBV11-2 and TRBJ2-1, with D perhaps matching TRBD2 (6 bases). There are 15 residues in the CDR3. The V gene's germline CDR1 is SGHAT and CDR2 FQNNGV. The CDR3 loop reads CASSLVADAYNELFF. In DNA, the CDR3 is TGTGCCAGCAGCTTAGTAGCGGATGCCTACAATGAGCTGTTCTTC.

This chain's CDR3 is CASSTGQGAYNSPLHF. The CDR3 DNA is TGTGCCAGCAGTACGGGACAGGGGGCCTATAATTCACCCCTCCACTTT. The chain is built from TRBV2 and TRBJ1-6; 11 nucleotides agree with TRBD1. The V and J ends lost 5 bases and 2 bases, in that order; junction bases with no gene match: 2. Germline V gene sequence: CDR1 SNHLY, CDR2 FYNNEI. The CDR3 sequence is 16 residues long.

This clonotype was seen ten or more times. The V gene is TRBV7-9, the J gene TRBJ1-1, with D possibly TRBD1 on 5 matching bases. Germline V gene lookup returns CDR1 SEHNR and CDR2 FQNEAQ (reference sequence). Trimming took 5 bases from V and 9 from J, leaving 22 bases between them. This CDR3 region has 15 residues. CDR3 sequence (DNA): TGTGCCAGCAGCCCCCCGGAGATTGGGGCAGGGCAAGCTTTCTTT. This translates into CASSPPEIGAGQAFF. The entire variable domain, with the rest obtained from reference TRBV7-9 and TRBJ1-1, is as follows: DTGVSQNPRHKITKRGQNVTFRCDPISEHNRLYWYRQTLGQGPEFLTYFQNEAQLEKSRLLSDRFSAERPKGSFSTLEIQRTEQGDSAMYLCASSPPEIGAGQAFFGQGTRLTVV.

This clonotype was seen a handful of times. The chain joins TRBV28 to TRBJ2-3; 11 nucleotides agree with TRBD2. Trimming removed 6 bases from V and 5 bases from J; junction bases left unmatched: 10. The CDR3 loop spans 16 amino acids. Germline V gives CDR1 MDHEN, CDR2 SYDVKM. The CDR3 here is CASSSPLAGEGDTQYF. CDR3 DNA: TGTGCCAGCAGCTCACCACTAGCGGGGGAGGGAGATACGCAGTATTTT.

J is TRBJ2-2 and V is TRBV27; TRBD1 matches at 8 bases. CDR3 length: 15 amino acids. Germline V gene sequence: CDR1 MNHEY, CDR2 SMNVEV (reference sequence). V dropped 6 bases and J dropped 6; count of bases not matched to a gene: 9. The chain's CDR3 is CASRPGQGEAGELFF. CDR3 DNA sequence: TGTGCCAGCAGGCCAGGACAGGGAGAGGCCGGGGAGCTGTTTTTT.

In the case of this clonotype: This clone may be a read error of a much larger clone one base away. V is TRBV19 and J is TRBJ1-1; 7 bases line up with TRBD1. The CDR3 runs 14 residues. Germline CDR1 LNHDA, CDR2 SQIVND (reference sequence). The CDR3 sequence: CASSNQTGFTEAFF. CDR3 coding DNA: TGTGCCAGCAGTAACCAGACAGGGTTCACTGAAGCTTTCTTT.